This T cell receptor beta chain originates from a study of T cell repertoires in cytomegalovirus infection. Study background: CMV epitopes used comprised recently identified HLA-C-restricted ones and well-studied HLA-B-restricted ones. CMV infection plus the matching HLA type was flagged by public TCR beta signatures. The study, taken as a whole, reports: Frequencies of public TCR beta families were cumulated, and this identified carriers of CMV plus the relevant HLA. Clonotype analysis showed dominance of the ex vivo response by HLA-C-restricted CMV-specific TCR beta clonotypes.

Comments on this clonotype: Its cognate antigen is unknown.

MiXCR was run by TCRdb on the reads, yielding one entry per CDR3 protein. The table records roughly 87,000 distinct CDR3 sequences, around 32% of them present only once. The sequenced sample was CD8+ T cells from cultured PBMCs, obtained from culture after CMV antigen stimulation. This TCR came from a human donor in good health (CMV status not recorded). Some clones in this sample may be carry-over from other donors' samples.

This chain's CDR3 is CATNRDSYTDTQYF. The CDR3 bases are TGTGCCACCAACCGGGACAGTTACACAGATACGCAGTATTTT. The gene calls are TRBV6-1 and TRBJ2-3; TRBD1 aligns across 7 bases. This CDR3 contains 14 residues. The ends lost 10 bases at V and 2 bases at J; junction bases unmatched: 9. CDR1 and CDR2 (germline): MNHNS, SASEGT.